A selection of T cell receptor beta chains follows, all from one sample in a study of PD-1 blockade in mismatch repair-deficient tumors. The repertoire was sequenced with immunoSEQ multiplex PCR; TCRdb's copy has only in-frame clones and lacks some. The sample has approximately 120,000 clones; about 88% are singletons. The specimen was peripheral blood, collected 44 weeks after starting pembrolizumab. Source of these receptors: an adult with mismatch repair-deficient cancer. Both conserved end residues are part of each CDR3. The D gene is left open where the match is weak. Size is stated for part of the rows, as once, few or many counts, or as a class when the clone is expanded.

v_gene	abundance	d_gene	len	j_gene	CDR3nt	CDR3aa
TRBV5-6	-	TRBD2	16	TRBJ2-1	TGTGCCAGCAGCCCCGGAGGGCGGGGGGGCTACAATGAGCAGTTCTTC	CASSPGGRGGYNEQFF
TRBV9	-	-	15	TRBJ2-7	TGTGCCAGCAGCGTAGATTGGGGAAGCTCCTACGAGCAGTACTTC	CASSVDWGSSYEQYF
TRBV18	-	TRBD1	15	TRBJ1-2	TGTGCCAGCTCACCACTCAGGGGGAAAAGCTATGGCTACACCTTC	CASSPLRGKSYGYTF
TRBV4-3	-	-	14	TRBJ2-3	TGCGCCAGCAGCCAAGAGGTCACTCAGGGCGGGCAGTATTTT	CASSQEVTQGGQYF
TRBV10-3	-	TRBD1	13	TRBJ1-1	TGTGCCACCCCGGACAGGGAGAACACTGAAGCTTTCTTT	CATPDRENTEAFF
TRBV5-5	-	-	15	TRBJ2-2	TGTGCCAGCAGCTTGGACGGGTCTAAGGTCGGGGAGCTGTTTTTT	CASSLDGSKVGELFF
TRBV29-1	-	TRBD1	12	TRBJ2-7	TGCAGCGTTGCATGGGACAGGAGCGAGCAGTACTTC	CSVAWDRSEQYF
TRBV6-5	-	-	12	TRBJ2-1	TGTGCCAGCAGTTACGGGGGTAATGAGCAGTTCTTC	CASSYGGNEQFF
TRBV10-1	-	-	12	TRBJ2-7	TGCGCCAGCAGTAGGGGACCCTACGAGCAGTACTTC	CASSRGPYEQYF
TRBV6-6	-	-	14	TRBJ1-1	TGTGCCAGCAGTTCCGGTCAGCCGGTCGCTGAAGCTTTCTTT	CASSSGQPVAEAFF
TRBV6-5	-	-	14	TRBJ2-7	TGTGCCAGCAGTCCCCGTGGCGGCTCCTACGAGCAGTACTTC	CASSPRGGSYEQYF
TRBV7-2	-	-	13	TRBJ1-1	TGTGCCAGCAGGTTAAACATGAACACTGAAGCTTTCTTT	CASRLNMNTEAFF
TRBV7-9	-	-	15	TRBJ2-5	TGTGCCAGCAGCCGAAGGGGCGCGAGGAAAGAGACCCAGTACTTC	CASSRRGARKETQYF
TRBV6-1	-	TRBD1	15	TRBJ2-7	TGTGCCAGCAGTCGACACCGGGACAGCTTATACGAGCAGTACTTC	CASSRHRDSLYEQYF
TRBV7-9	-	TRBD2	14	TRBJ2-1	TGTGCCAGCAAACTAGCGGGAGGGTACAATGAGCAGTTCTTC	CASKLAGGYNEQFF
TRBV29-1	-	-	12	TRBJ1-1	TGCAGCGTCGACAGGACGAACACTGAAGCTTTCTTT	CSVDRTNTEAFF
TRBV25-1	-	-	16	TRBJ1-1	TGTGCCAGCAGTGAGGGCCGGGGGGGGGCTGACACTGAAGCTTTCTTT	CASSEGRGGADTEAFF
TRBV7-9	-	-	12	TRBJ1-2	TGTGCCAGCAGGGGAGGCGACTATGGCTACACCTTC	CASRGGDYGYTF
TRBV23-1	-	TRBD1	20	TRBJ2-1	TGCGCCAGCATCTCTTTAATGGACAGGCTAGCCGAGAGCTCCTACAATGAGCAGTTCTTC	CASISLMDRLAESSYNEQFF
TRBV12-5	-	-	11	TRBJ1-2	TGTGCTAGTCTGGTGGACTTGGGCTACACCTTC	CASLVDLGYTF
TRBV4-1	once	TRBD1	15	TRBJ2-7	TGCGCCAGCAGCCCATACAGGGGTGGATCCTACGAGCAGTACTTC	CASSPYRGGSYEQYF
TRBV5-6	-	-	16	TRBJ2-1	TGTGCCAGCAGCTTGGTTTCGGGGAGCTCCTACAATGAGCAGTTCTTC	CASSLVSGSSYNEQFF
TRBV11-2	-	-	12	TRBJ2-1	TGTGCCAGCAGCCCAGGCGTTGATGAGCAGTTCTTC	CASSPGVDEQFF
TRBV7-8	-	TRBD1	16	TRBJ1-2	TGTGCCAGCAGCCCCTCCCGACAGGGGGCGGACTATGGCTACACCTTC	CASSPSRQGADYGYTF
TRBV10-3	few	-	14	TRBJ2-7	TGTGCCATCAGTCGTGAAGGGGGTTTGAACGAGCAGTACTTC	CAISREGGLNEQYF
TRBV2	-	TRBD1	17	TRBJ1-5	TGTGCCAGCAGTCGACAAGGGACAGGGGGGGGAGCCCAGCCCCAGCATTTT	CASSRQGTGGGAQPQHF
TRBV7-6	-	-	12	TRBJ2-5	TGTGCCAGCAGCTTAACTCAAGAGACCCAGTACTTC	CASSLTQETQYF
TRBV4-2	-	TRBD1	17	TRBJ1-2	TGTGCCAGCAGCCCTGAAAGCGGCAGGGGGGTTAGGGATGGCTACACCTTC	CASSPESGRGVRDGYTF
TRBV5-5	-	TRBD2	14	TRBJ2-1	TGTGCCAGCAGGCCCACTAGCGACTACAATGAGCAGTTCTTC	CASRPTSDYNEQFF
TRBV6-5	-	-	16	TRBJ2-2	TGTGCCAGCAGTTACACGGAGGGGGCGGTTGCAGGGGAGCTGTTTTTT	CASSYTEGAVAGELFF
TRBV29-1	-	-	12	TRBJ2-5	TGCAGCGTTGACTCAGGAGAAGAGACCCAGTACTTC	CSVDSGEETQYF
TRBV18	-	TRBD1	18	TRBJ1-2	TGTGCCAGCTCACCATCAGGGGACAGGGCGAGCGCCAACTATGGCTACACCTTC	CASSPSGDRASANYGYTF
TRBV19	-	TRBD2	15	TRBJ2-2	TGTGCCAGTAGCCCATGGACTAGCGGCCTCGGGGAGCTGTTTTTT	CASSPWTSGLGELFF
TRBV6-5	once	TRBD2	14	TRBJ2-3	TGTGCCAGCAGTTCCGGGACTAGTCCCGATACGCAGTATTTT	CASSSGTSPDTQYF
TRBV13	-	-	16	TRBJ2-2	TGTGCCAGCAGCTTAGAAGTAGAACCTAACACCGGGGAGCTGTTTTTT	CASSLEVEPNTGELFF
TRBV27	few	-	14	TRBJ2-7	TGTGCCAGCAGTCCTCAGGGGGGGCTCAACGAGCAGTACTTC	CASSPQGGLNEQYF
TRBV7-9	-	-	14	TRBJ2-7	TGTGCCAGCGTTAACGGAGACTTCACCTACGAGCAGTACTTC	CASVNGDFTYEQYF
TRBV9	-	TRBD1	14	TRBJ2-2	TGTGCCAGCAGCGTCGGACAGGGCGGCGGGGAGCTGTTTTTT	CASSVGQGGGELFF
TRBV7-9	-	-	16	TRBJ2-5	TGTGCCAGCAGCTACCGAGTAGGTGCCCCTTTGGAGACCCAGTACTTC	CASSYRVGAPLETQYF
TRBV19	-	-	13	TRBJ1-4	TGTGCCAGTTCAGTTGAGGGTCTAAGGGAACTGTTTTTT	CASSVEGLRELFF
TRBV11-3	-	TRBD2	15	TRBJ2-5	TGTGCCAGCAGCTTAGAAGGGAGGGCCGAGGAGACCCAGTACTTC	CASSLEGRAEETQYF
TRBV7-2	-	TRBD2	15	TRBJ2-1	TGTGCCAGCAGCTTCAGTTCTAGCGGGGTTAATGAGCAGTTCTTC	CASSFSSSGVNEQFF
TRBV30	once	-	16	TRBJ2-4	TGTGCCTGGAGTCCCCGGAGTCCCCGGGTCAAAAACATTCAGTACTTC	CAWSPRSPRVKNIQYF
TRBV5-5	-	TRBD2	17	TRBJ2-2	TGTGCCAGCAGCTTGACTAGCGGGAGTTGGGACACCGGGGAGCTGTTTTTT	CASSLTSGSWDTGELFF
TRBV28	-	TRBD2	16	TRBJ2-5	TGTGCCAGCAGTTTATTCCGGGGGGTGCTCGAAGAGACCCAGTACTTC	CASSLFRGVLEETQYF
TRBV18	-	TRBD1	16	TRBJ2-7	TGTGCCAGCTCACGTAGGACAGGGTTAGCCTCCGCGGAGCAGTACTTC	CASSRRTGLASAEQYF
TRBV5-1	-	TRBD1	15	TRBJ2-2	TGCGCCAGCAGTTCCGGGACAGGGATCGCCGGGGAGCTGTTTTTT	CASSSGTGIAGELFF